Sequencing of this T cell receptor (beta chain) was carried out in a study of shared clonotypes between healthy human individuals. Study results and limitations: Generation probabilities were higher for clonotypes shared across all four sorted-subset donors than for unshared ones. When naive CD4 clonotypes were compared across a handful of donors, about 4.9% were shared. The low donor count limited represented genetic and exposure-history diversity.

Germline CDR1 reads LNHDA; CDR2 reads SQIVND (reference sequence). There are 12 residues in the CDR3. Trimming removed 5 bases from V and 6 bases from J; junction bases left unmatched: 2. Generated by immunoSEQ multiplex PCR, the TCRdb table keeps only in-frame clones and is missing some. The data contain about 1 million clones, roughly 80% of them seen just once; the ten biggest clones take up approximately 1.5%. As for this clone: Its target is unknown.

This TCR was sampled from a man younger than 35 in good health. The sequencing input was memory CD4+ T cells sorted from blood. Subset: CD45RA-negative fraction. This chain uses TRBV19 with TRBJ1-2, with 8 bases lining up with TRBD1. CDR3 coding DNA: TGTGCCAGTAGTGACAGGGGTAATGGCTACACCTTC. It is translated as CASSDRGNGYTF. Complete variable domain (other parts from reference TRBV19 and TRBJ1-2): DGGITQSPKYLFRKEGQNVTLSCEQNLNHDAMYWYRQDPGQGLRLIYYSQIVNDFQKGDIAEGYSVSREKKESFPLTVTSAQKNPTAFYLCASSDRGNGYTFGSGTRLTVV.